This entry concerns a single TCR beta chain. The sample belongs to a study of cytomegalovirus exposure and HLA in healthy donors. PCR employed 60 Vbeta and 13 Jbeta primers. This table comes from immunoSEQ multiplex PCR, and its TCRdb copy is limited to in-frame clones, with some not included. The sample includes roughly 150,000 clones, roughly 80% of them seen just once. The material sequenced was PBMCs. The clonotype comes from a man aged 18-30 years in good health and CMV-seropositive.

The CDR3 sequence: CASSLASLPGDNYEQYF. The CDR3 region has the DNA TGCGCCAGCAGCTTGGCCTCGTTGCCGGGGGATAACTACGAGCAGTACTTC. The V and J genes are TRBV5-1 and TRBJ2-7; D possibly corresponds to TRBD2 (6 bases). The CDR3 is 17 residues long. Per germline, CDR1 SGHRS and CDR2 YFSETQ. V lost 0 bases, J lost 3 bases, and 19 bases lay in between. Looking up the rest from reference TRBV5-1 and TRBJ2-7 gives the full variable domain: KAGVTQTPRYLIKTRGQQVTLSCSPISGHRSVSWYQQTPGQGLQFLFEYFSETQRNKGNFPGRFSGRQFSNSRSEMNVSTLELGDSALYLCASSLASLPGDNYEQYFGPGTRLTVT.